The table lists the clone carrying this TCR beta chain with many counts. The antigen is not known. This entry comes from a study of T cells in Graves' hyperthyroidism and ophthalmopathy. Findings and limits, study-wide: Blood also showed most of the thyroid clonotypes that were expanded above 0.001. Ophthalmopathy could be told apart from stable hyperthyroidism with a 13 V-J model.

Exclusions: uncontrolled infection, other autoimmune disease, pregnancy, lactation. This sample holds PBMCs from about 9.3 ml fresh peripheral blood. Germline V gene data show CDR1 as SNHLY and CDR2 as FYNNEI. V dropped 8 bases and J dropped 7; count of bases not matched to a gene: 9. The CDR3 spans 14 residues. Amplified TCR beta CDR3 regions came from RNA transcripts. First-round RT-PCR targeting the TCR CDR3 was performed with the HTBI primer set. A single record per CDR3 protein comes from TCRdb applying MiXCR to the multiplex PCR reads. The data hold 350,000 to 450,000 distinct CDR3 sequences, with approximately 15% observed a single time.

This sequence joins TRBV2 and TRBJ2-1; 9 bases are a match to TRBD2. The sequence was collected from a woman in her fifties or sixties with Graves' hyperthyroidism. Sequencing was performed on blood. CDR3 coding DNA: TGTGCCAGCGATCTCGGTAGCGGGAGTAATGAGCAGTTCTTC. It specifies CASDLGSGSNEQFF.